Following are 24 T cell receptor beta chains from one sample sequenced in a study of Ad26.COV2.S vaccination and SARS-CoV-2 variants. Treatment meaning: some 20 received Ad26.COV2.S at low or high dose, single or two shots; 5 received placebo; per-sample allocation not given. Sampling happened 63 days after the first vaccine or placebo injection. Libraries were prepared by immunoSEQ multiplex PCR; TCRdb keeps only in-frame clonotypes and omits some of them. The sample lists 300,000 to 400,000 clones; more than 75% were seen once. This sample comprised peripheral blood, obtained in a trial of Ad26.COV2.S vaccine versus placebo. The source of these receptors is a person between 18 and 59 years old who received the Ad26.COV2.S COVID-19 vaccine or a placebo.

This sequence joins TRBV18 and TRBJ2-7; possible D gene TRBD1, 5 bases. The CDR3 has 13 amino acids. Deletions cut 2 bases from V and 2 bases from J, with 7 bases between. Looked up from germline, CDR1 is KGHSH and CDR2 is LQKENI. The CDR3: CASSPLGAYEQYF. CDR3 nucleotide sequence: TGTGCCAGCTCACCATTAGGGGCCTACGAGCAGTACTTC.

This clone was found a few times. This CDR3 is also generated by other DNA sequences in the sample. This rearrangement joins TRBV9 to TRBJ1-2; D is unclear. V lost 0 bases to trimming and J lost 4 bases, with 7 bases between them. This CDR3 spans 13 amino acids. Germline assignment: CDR1 SGDLS and CDR2 YYNGEE. The CDR3 reads CASSVEGSYGYTF. CDR3 DNA: TGTGCCAGCAGCGTAGAAGGGTCCTATGGCTACACCTTC. The entire variable domain, with the rest obtained from reference TRBV9 and TRBJ1-2, is as follows: DSGVTQTPKHLITATGQRVTLRCSPRSGDLSVYWYQQSLDQGLQFLIQYYNGEERAKGNILERFSAQQFPDLHSELNLSSLELGDSALYFCASSVEGSYGYTFGSGTRLTVV.

This clone was observed a handful of times. The chain combines TRBV6-1 with TRBJ1-6; 7 bases agree with TRBD1. The CDR3 is 17 amino acids. Germline V gives CDR1 MNHNS, CDR2 SASEGT. V shed 1 base and J 11 bases; nucleotides not matched to a gene: 14. CDR3 in DNA: TGTGCCAGCAGTGAAGAAGGGACAGTCCCGGTGGATCCACCCCTCCACTTT. Protein product: CASSEEGTVPVDPPLHF.

This clone was picked up one time. The chain joins TRBV2 to TRBJ2-7; no clear D. Germline-derived CDR1 and CDR2 are SNHLY and FYNNEI. V was shortened by 2 bases and J by 3 bases, with 14 bases between the two germline ends. This CDR3 spans 15 amino acids. The CDR3 region is CASSERASRNYEQYF. CDR3 nucleotide sequence: TGTGCCAGCAGTGAAAGGGCAAGTCGGAACTACGAGCAGTACTTC.

The chain links TRBV5-1 to TRBJ2-7; possible D gene TRBD2, 5 bases. Germline-derived CDR1 and CDR2 are SGHRS and YFSETQ. V was trimmed by 4 bases and J by 4 bases, leaving 12 bases between them. The CDR3 extends over 13 amino acids. CDR3 region: CASSPGWTYEQYF. CDR3 coding DNA: TGCGCCAGCAGCCCGGGATGGACTTACGAGCAGTACTTC. Full variable domain (rest looked up from reference TRBV5-1 and TRBJ2-7): KAGVTQTPRYLIKTRGQQVTLSCSPISGHRSVSWYQQTPGQGLQFLFEYFSETQRNKGNFPGRFSGRQFSNSRSEMNVSTLELGDSALYLCASSPGWTYEQYFGPGTRLTVT.

The chain employs TRBV4-1 and TRBJ2-2, with 10 bases identical to TRBD1. With 0 bases clipped from V and 3 bases from J, the junction kept 7 bases outside the gene matches. Germline CDR1 and CDR2: MGHRA and YSYEKL. The length of the CDR3 is 18 residues. The CDR3 reads CASSQDPTGGLDTGELFF. The CDR3 DNA sequence: TGCGCCAGCAGCCAAGATCCGACAGGGGGCCTCGACACCGGGGAGCTGTTTTTT.

The rearrangement links TRBV11-1 to TRBJ2-1; 7 nucleotides agree with TRBD2. The germline CDR1 and CDR2 sequences are SGHAT and FQDESV (reference sequence). V trimming: 1 base; J trimming: 8 bases; junction bases outside the gene matches: 8. There are 15 residues in the CDR3. This CDR3 is CASSLEVGGAHEQFF. CDR3 DNA sequence: TGTGCCAGCAGCTTAGAGGTGGGAGGGGCCCATGAGCAGTTCTTC. Variable domain in full (rest from reference TRBV11-1 and TRBJ2-1): EAEVAQSPRYKITEKSQAVAFWCDPISGHATLYWYRQILGQGPELLVQFQDESVVDDSQLPKDRFSAERLKGVDSTLKIQPAELGDSAMYLCASSLEVGGAHEQFFGPGTRLTVL.

The chain links TRBV7-3 to TRBJ2-3; no definite D call. Trimming took 2 bases from V and 2 from J, leaving 11 bases between them. This CDR3 is built from 15 residues. Germline-derived CDR1 and CDR2 are SGHTA and FQGTGA. The CDR3: CASSLRADPTDTQYF. In DNA form, the CDR3 reads TGTGCCAGCAGCTTACGGGCGGACCCCACAGATACGCAGTATTTT.

The rearrangement joins TRBV6-5 to TRBJ1-5; D remains ambiguous. Deletions cut 7 bases from V and 0 bases from J, with 7 bases between. CDR3 length equals 13 residues. CDR1 and CDR2 from the germline V gene are MNHEY and SVGAGI. This CDR3 reads CASNYISNQPQHF. DNA for the CDR3: TGTGCCAGCAACTACATTAGCAATCAGCCCCAGCATTTT.

The chain combines TRBV15 with TRBJ2-1; 9 nucleotides agree with TRBD1. The trim removed 3 bases at V and 0 bases at J, leaving 3 bases unmatched. Per germline, CDR1 LNHNV and CDR2 YYDKDF (reference sequence). The CDR3 length is 16 residues. The CDR3 loop is CATSRDRGLSYNEQFF. The CDR3 DNA sequence: TGTGCCACCAGCAGGGACAGGGGCCTCTCCTACAATGAGCAGTTCTTC.

The chain links TRBV21-1 to TRBJ1-1; no check of the table's D call, TRBD1, against the DNA was made. TRBV21-1 has pseudogene status. The CDR3 is 8 amino acids. The CDR3 nucleotides are TGTGCCGCCAGGCCCGTTTTCTTT. Its protein product is CAARPVFF.

The chain recombines TRBV24-1 with TRBJ2-3; 8 bases map to TRBD1. From germline, CDR1 is KGHDR and CDR2 SFDVKD. The CDR3 contains 16 residues. Germline trimming cut 3 bases from V and 4 bases from J; bases unmatched to any gene: 8. CDR3 nucleotide sequence: TGTGCCACCAGTGATGGGGACAGGAGGGGTTCAGATACGCAGTATTTT. Translating it yields CATSDGDRRGSDTQYF.

The rearrangement uses TRBV4-3 and TRBJ1-1; 10 bases align to TRBD1. The CDR3 totals 15 residues. Germline V gene sequence: CDR1 LGHNA, CDR2 YSLEER. Trimming removed 2 bases from V and 5 bases from J; junction bases left unmatched: 5. The CDR3 DNA follows: TGCGCCAGCAGCCAACCGACAGGGGGCGGAACTGAAGCTTTCTTT. Translation gives CASSQPTGGGTEAFF.

The chain recombines TRBV25-1 with TRBJ1-5; D is undetermined. From germline, CDR1 is MGHDK and CDR2 SYGVNS. The CDR3 totals 14 residues. Trimming took 3 bases from V and 0 from J, leaving 6 bases between them. The CDR3 nucleotides read TGTGCCAGCAGTGAGTTAGATAGCAATCAGCCCCAGCATTTT. Protein sequence: CASSELDSNQPQHF.

As for this clone: A much larger clone lies one base from this, so it may be a read error. V is TRBV2 and J is TRBJ1-5, with 7 bases lining up with TRBD1. The V segment lost 7 bases and the J segment 2 bases; nucleotides outside the gene matches: 2. The CDR3 totals 13 residues. From germline, CDR1 is SNHLY and CDR2 FYNNEI. CDR3: CASNGQGNQPQHF. CDR3 sequence (DNA): TGTGCCAGCAACGGACAGGGCAATCAGCCCCAGCATTTT.

The chain combines TRBV7-2 with TRBJ2-5; D is undetermined. Trimming took 1 base from V and 5 from J, leaving 11 bases between them. The CDR3 runs 14 residues. CDR1 is SGHTA, CDR2 FQGNSA, per germline. Here the CDR3 DNA reads TGTGCCAGCAGCTTAGTTTACGGGCGGGAGACCCAGTACTTC. It codes for CASSLVYGRETQYF.

J is TRBJ1-1 and V is TRBV30, with 8 bases aligning to TRBD1. Per the germline V gene, CDR1 is GTSNPN and CDR2 is SVGIG (reference sequence). V lost 4 bases to trimming and J lost 3 bases; unmatched junction nucleotides: 4. This CDR3 has 13 amino acids. CDR3 DNA sequence: TGTGCCTGGACAGGGGGCGAGGACACTGAAGCTTTCTTT. It yields the protein CAWTGGEDTEAFF.

This chain links TRBV7-3 with TRBJ2-7; TRBD1 or TRBD2 may be the D gene (5 bases each). CDR3 size: 15 residues. Germline V gene sequence: CDR1 SGHTA, CDR2 FQGTGA. V lost 0 bases, J lost 3 bases, and 12 bases lay in between. Written as DNA, the CDR3 is TGTGCCAGCAGCTTAACAGGGGTGCGGGTCTACGAGCAGTACTTC. It encodes CASSLTGVRVYEQYF.

This chain links TRBV7-6 with TRBJ1-1; D is perhaps TRBD1 (6 bases). CDR3 length equals 14 residues. Between the trimmed V and J ends, which lost 5 bases and 1 base, there was a span of 11 bases. Germline-derived CDR1 and CDR2 are SGHVS and FNYEAQ. The CDR3 spells CASSRDRRNTEAFF. The CDR3 nucleotides are TGTGCCAGCAGCCGAGACAGGAGGAACACTGAAGCTTTCTTT. The full variable domain, with the rest looked up from reference TRBV7-6 and TRBJ1-1, is GAGVSQSPRYKVTKRGQDVALRCDPISGHVSLYWYRQALGQGPEFLTYFNYEAQQDKSGLPNDRFSAERPEGSISTLTIQRTEQRDSAMYRCASSRDRRNTEAFFGQGTRLTVV.

The V and J genes are TRBV7-9 and TRBJ2-2; unclear D gene. This CDR3 comprises 13 residues. Germline V gene sequence: CDR1 SEHNR, CDR2 FQNEAQ (reference sequence). V was shortened by 3 bases and J by 6 bases, with 8 bases between the two germline ends. Written as DNA, the CDR3 is TGTGCCAGCAGCTTGACGTCTGCCGGGGAGCTGTTTTTT. Translation: CASSLTSAGELFF.

V usage is TRBV11-1 and J usage is TRBJ2-2; 8 bases match TRBD1. Per the germline V gene, CDR1 is SGHAT and CDR2 is FQDESV (reference sequence). The CDR3 sequence is 14 residues long. Germline trimming cut 4 bases from V and 4 bases from J; bases unmatched to any gene: 2. The CDR3 DNA follows: TGTGCCAGCAGCTGGGACAGGTTCACCGGGGAGCTGTTTTTT. This encodes CASSWDRFTGELFF.

This clone has only a few counts. V usage is TRBV29-1 and J usage is TRBJ2-3; no reliable D call. V dropped 4 bases and J dropped 0 bases, with 11 bases sitting between them. This CDR3 comprises 14 residues. From germline, CDR1 is SQVTM and CDR2 ANQGSEA. The DNA of the CDR3 is TGCAGCGTTGGGGTTTACCTAAGCACAGATACGCAGTATTTT. Amino acids: CSVGVYLSTDTQYF.

The chain joins TRBV30 to TRBJ1-1; D gene ambiguous. Germline CDR1 reads GTSNPN; CDR2 reads SVGIG (reference sequence). This CDR3 region has 14 residues. Trimming removed 3 bases at V and 8 bases at J, with 19 bases between. The CDR3 loop is CAWSHLHPSVEAFF. CDR3 bases: TGTGCCTGGAGCCACCTACACCCCTCAGTAGAAGCTTTCTTT.

In regard to this clone: Within the sample, other DNA sequences also encode this same CDR3. The CDR3 nucleotides read TGTGCCAGCAGCCGACAAGGTTCCTACGAGCAGTACTTC. This encodes CASSRQGSYEQYF. V is TRBV3-1 (or the pseudogene TRBV3-2) and J is TRBJ2-7; D unresolved. Germline V CDR1 and CDR2: LGHDT, YNNKEL (reference sequence). Trimming pared 4 bases from V and 1 base from J, leaving 8 bases between. This CDR3 has 13 residues.